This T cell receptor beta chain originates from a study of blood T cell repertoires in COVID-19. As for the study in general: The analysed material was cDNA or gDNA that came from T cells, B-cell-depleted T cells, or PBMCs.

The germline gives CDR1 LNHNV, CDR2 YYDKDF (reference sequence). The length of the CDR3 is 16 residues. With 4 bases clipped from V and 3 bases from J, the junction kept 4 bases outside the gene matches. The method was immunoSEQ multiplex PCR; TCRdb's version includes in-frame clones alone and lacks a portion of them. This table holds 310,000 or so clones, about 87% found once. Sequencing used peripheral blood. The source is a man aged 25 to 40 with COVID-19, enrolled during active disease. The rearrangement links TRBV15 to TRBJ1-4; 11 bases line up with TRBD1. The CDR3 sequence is CATSNGQGAANEKLFF. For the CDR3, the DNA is TGTGCCACCAGCAACGGACAGGGGGCTGCTAATGAAAAACTGTTTTTT.